This entry describes one T cell receptor (beta chain). Its specificity is not known. This sample is drawn from a study of CD8+CD57+ T cells in acquired aplastic anemia. Study as a whole: Yields of DNA that came from sorted CD4+ and CD8+ cells averaged about 2.9 ug. Whole-study findings and limits: Any difference that existed in CD8+ Simpson's diversity between patients and controls was not significant. The number of CD8+ CDR3 sequences shared by patients and controls was 25 to 35.

Individuals selected for sequencing had exhibited CD8+CD57+ cell expansion on flow cytometry. Severe acquired aplastic anemia was diagnosed in all patients. Losses at the gene ends were 8 bases for V and 4 bases for J; bases not matched to a gene: 6. The CDR3 spans 13 residues. Germline V gives CDR1 SQVTM, CDR2 ANQGSEA. Profiling that covered TCR beta VDJ and CDR3 relied on genomic DNA as its template. TCRdb re-called the reads with MiXCR, one entry per CDR3 protein. The data hold 150,000 to 200,000 distinct CDR3 sequences, with more than 45% observed a single time. The receptor was derived from a human donor with aplastic anemia. Specimen: sorted CD4+, CD8+, or CD8+CD57+ T cells (not recorded which) from PBMCs. The chain combines TRBV29-1 with TRBJ2-1; the match to TRBD1 covers 9 bases. The chain's CDR3 is CSLPGTGYNEQFF. For the CDR3, the DNA is TGCAGCCTCCCCGGGACAGGGTACAATGAGCAGTTCTTC.